At least ten counts were recorded for the clone carrying this T cell receptor beta chain. Clones were sequenced by immunoSEQ multiplex PCR, and TCRdb holds only the in-frame ones, with some missing. This sample has about 5,000 clones, with over 20% found just once. The data are from a study of sequential checkpoint blockade in melanoma. The germline V and J ends were trimmed by 7 bases and 0 bases, with 17 bases remaining between them. CDR3 length equals 16 residues. The germline V gene has CDR1 SGHNT and CDR2 YENEEA. Treatment denoted: randomized to nivolumab then ipilimumab (arm A) or the reverse (arm B).

The source material was tumor tissue (inferred from file names), sampled from a patient given nivolumab and ipilimumab in sequence. V gene TRBV11-3 combines with J gene TRBJ2-3; D might be TRBD1 (6 bases). The clonotype was recovered from a human donor with melanoma. DNA for the CDR3: TGTGCCAGCACCCCCCCACAGGGACCTAGCACAGATACGCAGTATTTT. This encodes CASTPPQGPSTDTQYF.